These T cell receptor beta chains were read from a single sample in a study of beta chain features in type 1 diabetes. This table comes from immunoSEQ multiplex PCR, and its TCRdb copy is limited to in-frame clones, with some not included. The table has 850,000 to 900,000 clones, roughly 15% seen once. What was sequenced was naive CD4+ T cells from blood. These receptors were obtained from a woman aged 18 to 35 in good health. The CDR3 runs from the conserved cysteine through the conserved F or W. A D gene is named only where the DNA matches it firmly. Size is omitted from some rows. Given values are once, few, many or a class for expanded clones.

abundance,j_gene,d_gene,v_gene,CDR3aa,CDR3nt
.,TRBJ2-7,.,TRBV6-1,CASSAGGKGYEQYF,TGTGCCAGCAGTGCCGGCGGGAAGGGTTACGAGCAGTACTTC
.,TRBJ1-1,.,TRBV19,CASTLGWGMNTEAFF,TGTGCCAGTACCCTTGGATGGGGAATGAACACTGAAGCTTTCTTT
.,TRBJ2-7,.,TRBV5-6,CASSPGPNPYEQYF,TGTGCCAGCAGCCCGGGCCCCAACCCCTACGAGCAGTACTTC
.,TRBJ2-2,.,TRBV28,CASNFPGFGPTTGELFF,TGTGCCAGCAACTTCCCAGGGTTTGGCCCCACCACCGGGGAGCTGTTTTTT
.,TRBJ2-1,TRBD1,TRBV27,CASARQGVYNEQFF,TGTGCCAGCGCGAGACAGGGGGTCTACAATGAGCAGTTCTTC
.,TRBJ2-1,TRBD2,TRBV5-4,CATNGPSGHNEQFF,TGTGCCACCAACGGGCCTAGCGGCCACAATGAGCAGTTCTTC
.,TRBJ1-5,.,TRBV5-1,CASSLQGDQPQHF,TGCGCCAGCAGCTTGCAAGGGGATCAGCCCCAGCATTTT
few,TRBJ2-3,.,TRBV15,CATSRDYRQGPQYF,TGTGCCACCAGCAGAGATTATCGGCAGGGTCCCCAGTATTTT
once,TRBJ2-3,.,TRBV11-2,CASSPSRRITRNTQYF,TGTGCCAGCAGTCCATCTCGGCGCATAACCCGTAATACGCAGTATTTT
.,TRBJ2-5,TRBD2,TRBV5-1,CASTFSGSGETQYF,TGCGCCAGCACCTTTAGCGGGAGCGGTGAGACCCAGTACTTC
.,TRBJ2-7,.,TRBV29-1,CSVLLWMVDEQYF,TGCAGCGTCTTATTGTGGATGGTCGACGAGCAGTACTTC
.,TRBJ2-5,.,TRBV4-1,CASSQRDSQETQYF,TGCGCCAGCAGCCAGCGGGACAGCCAAGAGACCCAGTACTTC
.,TRBJ1-2,.,TRBV19,CASSIGRNYGYTF,TGTGCCAGTAGTATCGGGAGAAACTATGGCTACACCTTC
few,TRBJ1-3,.,TRBV2,CASSVGLLSGNTIYF,TGTGCCAGCAGTGTAGGGCTCCTGTCTGGAAACACCATATATTTT
.,TRBJ2-7,.,TRBV19,CASSIDAGRRSYEQYF,TGTGCCAGTAGTATAGATGCGGGAAGAAGGTCCTACGAGCAGTACTTC
few,TRBJ2-2,.,TRBV11-1,CASSLVGRENTGELFF,TGTGCCAGCAGCTTAGTGGGGCGGGAGAACACCGGGGAGCTGTTTTTT
few,TRBJ2-1,.,TRBV11-2,CASSLGTAARKQFF,TGTGCCAGCAGCTTAGGAACGGCAGCTCGGAAGCAGTTCTTC
few,TRBJ2-7,.,TRBV7-9,CASSPMTRGVYEQYF,TGTGCCAGCAGCCCAATGACCCGAGGGGTCTACGAGCAGTACTTC
.,TRBJ2-5,TRBD2,TRBV11-2,CASSFSGKETQYF,TGTGCCAGCAGCTTTAGCGGGAAAGAGACCCAGTACTTC
.,TRBJ1-1,TRBD1,TRBV5-6,CASSDTFRTGLSAFF,TGTGCCAGCAGCGACACTTTTAGGACAGGGCTTTCGGCTTTCTTT
few,TRBJ2-7,.,TRBV7-9,CASSLVSSSYEQYF,TGTGCCAGCAGCTTAGTCAGTTCCTCTTACGAGCAGTACTTC
few,TRBJ2-1,.,TRBV11-3,CASSLGRGVRFF,TGTGCCAGCAGCTTAGGTAGGGGGGTGAGGTTCTTC
few,TRBJ2-1,.,TRBV27,CASSQPPWSGGAISFYEQFF,TGTGCCAGCAGCCAACCCCCCTGGTCGGGGGGCGCAATTAGTTTCTATGAGCAGTTCTTC
.,TRBJ2-7,.,TRBV7-9,CASSPTSITYEQYF,TGTGCCAGCAGCCCCACTAGCATAACCTACGAGCAGTACTTC
.,TRBJ2-2,TRBD1,TRBV5-1,CASSLDRGYTGELFF,TGCGCCAGCAGCTTGGACAGGGGGTACACCGGGGAGCTGTTTTTT
.,TRBJ2-5,TRBD1,TRBV5-1,CASSLGTGRRETQYF,TGCGCCAGCAGCTTGGGGACAGGGAGGCGAGAGACCCAGTACTTC
few,TRBJ1-2,.,TRBV6-5,CASNYHDPHSGGYTF,TGTGCCAGCAATTATCACGACCCCCACTCGGGTGGCTACACCTTC
few,TRBJ2-7,TRBD2,TRBV5-1,CASSPAAGGRSNEQYF,TGCGCCAGCAGCCCTGCAGCGGGAGGCCGCTCAAACGAGCAGTACTTC
few,TRBJ2-7,.,TRBV7-2,CASSLGGASHYEQYF,TGTGCCAGCAGCTTAGGGGGGGCGTCTCACTACGAGCAGTACTTC
once,TRBJ2-7,.,TRBV4-3,CASSQDLAPGYEQYF,TGCGCCAGCAGCCAAGATCTTGCTCCGGGATACGAGCAGTACTTC
.,TRBJ1-5,.,TRBV28,CATRSGRNQPQHF,TGTGCCACCAGATCGGGGCGCAATCAGCCCCAGCATTTT
.,TRBJ2-2,.,TRBV4-1,CASSQPGTTGELFF,TGCGCCAGCAGCCAACCTGGGACAACCGGGGAGCTGTTTTTT
few,TRBJ2-3,TRBD2,TRBV5-1,CASTFRGSSGTLSDTQYF,TGCGCCAGCACGTTCCGCGGGTCTAGCGGGACTTTGTCAGATACGCAGTATTTT
.,TRBJ2-5,.,TRBV11-2,CASSLSTAAGETQYF,TGTGCCAGCAGCTTATCAACAGCGGCGGGAGAGACCCAGTACTTC
few,TRBJ2-3,TRBD1,TRBV5-4,CASSGGTGKGDTQYF,TGTGCCAGCAGCGGAGGGACAGGGAAAGGGGATACGCAGTATTTT
few,TRBJ2-5,TRBD2,TRBV4-2,CASSKPGLAQETQYF,TGTGCCAGCAGCAAACCGGGACTAGCTCAAGAGACCCAGTACTTC
few,TRBJ1-1,.,TRBV6-5,CATQKNTEAFF,TGTGCCACGCAAAAGAACACTGAAGCTTTCTTT
.,TRBJ2-3,.,TRBV7-2,CASSQFAAGTTDTQYF,TGTGCCAGCAGCCAATTTGCTGCGGGGACCACAGATACGCAGTATTTT
few,TRBJ2-4,.,TRBV5-5,CASSYRLALGQNIQYF,TGTGCCAGCAGCTATCGTCTGGCCCTGGGCCAAAACATTCAGTACTTC
.,TRBJ2-5,.,TRBV5-4,CASGKTPDWKETQYF,TGTGCCAGCGGCAAAACACCGGACTGGAAGGAGACCCAGTACTTC
few,TRBJ2-7,TRBD1,TRBV15,CATSRGTGAAYEQYF,TGTGCCACCAGCAGAGGGACAGGGGCAGCCTACGAGCAGTACTTC
.,TRBJ2-1,.,TRBV7-2,CASSSNYARNNEQFF,TGTGCCAGCAGCTCCAACTACGCGAGAAACAATGAGCAGTTCTTC
few,TRBJ2-1,TRBD2,TRBV7-9,CASSLTSGTYNEQFF,TGTGCCAGCAGCCTGACTAGCGGTACCTACAATGAGCAGTTCTTC
.,TRBJ2-1,.,TRBV7-3,CASSLTGDLEGNYNEQFF,TGTGCCAGCAGCTTAACGGGTGACCTAGAGGGGAATTACAATGAGCAGTTCTTC
.,TRBJ2-7,.,TRBV23-1,CASSQVPYEQYF,TGCGCCAGCAGTCAGGTGCCCTACGAGCAGTACTTC
few,TRBJ2-1,.,TRBV15,CATSRVFGNEQFF,TGTGCCACCAGCAGAGTCTTCGGCAATGAGCAGTTCTTC
.,TRBJ1-4,.,TRBV28,CASSKSHATNEKLFF,TGTGCCAGCAGTAAGAGTCATGCAACTAATGAAAAACTGTTTTTT
few,TRBJ2-5,.,TRBV18,CASSRNILDWETQYF,TGTGCCAGCTCACGGAACATACTAGATTGGGAGACCCAGTACTTC
.,TRBJ2-1,TRBD1,TRBV4-3,CASSHLVGQDDNEQFF,TGCGCCAGCAGCCACCTAGTCGGACAGGATGACAATGAGCAGTTCTTC
few,TRBJ2-5,.,TRBV29-1,CSVDHSPGETQYF,TGCAGCGTTGACCACTCACCGGGGGAGACCCAGTACTTC
few,TRBJ2-3,.,TRBV7-9,CASSFGGATDTQYF,TGTGCCAGCAGCTTTGGAGGGGCTACAGATACGCAGTATTTT
.,TRBJ2-3,TRBD2,TRBV6-1,CASSGTSGETRDTQYF,TGTGCCAGCAGTGGCACTAGCGGGGAGACCAGAGATACGCAGTATTTT
few,TRBJ2-1,TRBD2,TRBV4-3,CASSQSELAGLNEQFF,TGCGCCAGCAGCCAAAGTGAACTAGCGGGATTAAATGAGCAGTTCTTC
.,TRBJ2-1,.,TRBV18,CASSPPGGNEQFF,TGTGCCAGCTCACCACCGGGTGGAAATGAGCAGTTCTTC
few,TRBJ1-5,.,TRBV6-5,CASALKINQPQHF,TGTGCCAGCGCTCTGAAGATCAATCAGCCCCAGCATTTT
.,TRBJ1-3,.,TRBV7-2,CASSHDRIGALWGNTIYF,TGTGCCAGCAGCCACGACAGAATCGGCGCACTCTGGGGAAACACCATATATTTT